The clone carrying this T cell receptor (beta chain) was counted a few times. Per germline, CDR1 SGHTA and CDR2 FQGNSA. The CDR3 runs 16 residues. V shed 0 bases, J shed 3 bases, and the junction held 7 bases outside the gene matches. This specimen comes from a study of T cells after posttransplantation cyclophosphamide. Assay used: immunoSEQ multiplex PCR; TCRdb lists only in-frame clones, some missing. This sample carries tens of thousands of clones, none of them present only once. Sequenced sample: PBMCs. The chain joins TRBV7-2 to TRBJ1-2; 7 nucleotides align to TRBD1. This receptor was identified in a man in his forties in good health, CMV-negative, and a related stem cell transplant donor. The CDR3 sequence: CASSLALEGAYYGYTF. CDR3 sequence (DNA): TGTGCCAGCAGCTTAGCGTTGGAGGGGGCGTACTATGGCTACACCTTC.